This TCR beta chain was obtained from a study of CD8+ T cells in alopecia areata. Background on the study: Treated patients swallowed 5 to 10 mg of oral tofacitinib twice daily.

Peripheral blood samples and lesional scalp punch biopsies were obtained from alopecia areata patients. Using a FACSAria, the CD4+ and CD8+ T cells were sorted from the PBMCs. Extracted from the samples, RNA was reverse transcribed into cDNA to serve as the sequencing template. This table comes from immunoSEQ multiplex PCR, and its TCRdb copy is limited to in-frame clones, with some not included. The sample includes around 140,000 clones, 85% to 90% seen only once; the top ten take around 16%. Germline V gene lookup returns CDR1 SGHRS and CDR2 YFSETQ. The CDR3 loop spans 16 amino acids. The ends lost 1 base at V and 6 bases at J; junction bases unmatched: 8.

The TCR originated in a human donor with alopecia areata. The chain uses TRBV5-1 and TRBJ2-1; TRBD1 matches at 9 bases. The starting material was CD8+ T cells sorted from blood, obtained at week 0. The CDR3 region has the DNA TGCGCCAGCAGCTTGCTACAGGGGGCTAGGGGCAATGAGCAGTTCTTC. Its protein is CASSLLQGARGNEQFF.